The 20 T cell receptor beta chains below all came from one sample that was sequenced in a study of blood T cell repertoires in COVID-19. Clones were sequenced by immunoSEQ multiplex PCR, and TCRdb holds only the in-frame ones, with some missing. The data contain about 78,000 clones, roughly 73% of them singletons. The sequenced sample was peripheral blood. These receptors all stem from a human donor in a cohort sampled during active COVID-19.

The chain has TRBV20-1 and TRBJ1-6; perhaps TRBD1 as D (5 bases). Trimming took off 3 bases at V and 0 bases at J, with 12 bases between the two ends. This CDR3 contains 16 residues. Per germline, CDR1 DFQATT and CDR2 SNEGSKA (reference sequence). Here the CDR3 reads CSASTGGSSYNSPLHF. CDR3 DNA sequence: TGCAGTGCTAGTACAGGCGGGAGCTCCTATAATTCACCCCTCCACTTT.

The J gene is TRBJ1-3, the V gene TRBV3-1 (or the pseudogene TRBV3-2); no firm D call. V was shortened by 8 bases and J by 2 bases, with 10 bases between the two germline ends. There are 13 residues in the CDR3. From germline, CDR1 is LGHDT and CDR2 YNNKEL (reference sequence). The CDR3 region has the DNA TGTGCCAGCGGGCCACTCGCTGGAAACACCATATATTTT. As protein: CASGPLAGNTIYF.

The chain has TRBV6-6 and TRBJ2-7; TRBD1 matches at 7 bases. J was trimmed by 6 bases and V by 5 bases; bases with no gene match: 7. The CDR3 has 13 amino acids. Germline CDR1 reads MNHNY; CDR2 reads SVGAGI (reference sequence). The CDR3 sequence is CASSKTGPGEQYF. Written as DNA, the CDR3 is TGTGCCAGCAGTAAGACAGGGCCTGGCGAGCAGTACTTC.

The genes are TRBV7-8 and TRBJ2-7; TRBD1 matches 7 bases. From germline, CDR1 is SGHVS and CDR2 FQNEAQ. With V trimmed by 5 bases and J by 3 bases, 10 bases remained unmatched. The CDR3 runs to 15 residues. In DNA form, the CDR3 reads TGTGCCAGCAGCAAAAGACAGGGTCGGTTCTACGAGCAGTACTTC. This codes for CASSKRQGRFYEQYF.

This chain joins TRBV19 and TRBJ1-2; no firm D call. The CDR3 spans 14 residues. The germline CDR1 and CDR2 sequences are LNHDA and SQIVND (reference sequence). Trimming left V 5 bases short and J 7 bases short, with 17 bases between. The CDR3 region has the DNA TGTGCCAGTAGTGTGCTATCTCGGGGAGCTGGCTACACCTTC. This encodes CASSVLSRGAGYTF.

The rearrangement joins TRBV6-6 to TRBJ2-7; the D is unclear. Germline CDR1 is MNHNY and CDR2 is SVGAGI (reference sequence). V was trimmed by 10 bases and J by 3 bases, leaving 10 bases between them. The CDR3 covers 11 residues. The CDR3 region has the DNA TGTGCCACAGCGATAGGCTACGAGCAGTACTTC. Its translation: CATAIGYEQYF.

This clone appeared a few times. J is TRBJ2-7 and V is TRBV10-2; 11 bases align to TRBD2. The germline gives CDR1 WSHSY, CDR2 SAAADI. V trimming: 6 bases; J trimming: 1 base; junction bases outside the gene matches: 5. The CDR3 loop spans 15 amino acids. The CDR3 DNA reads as TGCGCCAGCAGGTTAGCGGGGGGGCCTTCCTACGAGCAGTACTTC. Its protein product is CASRLAGGPSYEQYF.

The CDR3 DNA sequence: TGTGCCAGCAGGTTGCGGGTTGGGTCCTACGAGCAGTACTTC. Translated, it gives CASRLRVGSYEQYF. This chain links TRBV27 with TRBJ2-7; tentative D call: TRBD2 (5 bases). V was cut by 6 bases and J by 1 base, with 13 bases left in between. The germline V gene encodes CDR1 MNHEY and CDR2 SMNVEV (reference sequence). The CDR3 spans 14 residues.

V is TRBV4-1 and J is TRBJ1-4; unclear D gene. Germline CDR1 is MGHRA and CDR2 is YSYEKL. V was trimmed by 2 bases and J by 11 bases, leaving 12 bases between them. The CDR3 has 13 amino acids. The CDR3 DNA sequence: TGCGCCAGCAGCCAAAGTGGCCTCGGGAAACTGTTTTTT. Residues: CASSQSGLGKLFF.

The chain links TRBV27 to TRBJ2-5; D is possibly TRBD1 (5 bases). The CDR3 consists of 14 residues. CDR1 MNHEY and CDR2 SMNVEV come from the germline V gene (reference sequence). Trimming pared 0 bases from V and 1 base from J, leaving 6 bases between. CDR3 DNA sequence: TGTGCCAGCAGTTTATCCAGGGCCCAAGAGACCCAGTACTTC. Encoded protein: CASSLSRAQETQYF.

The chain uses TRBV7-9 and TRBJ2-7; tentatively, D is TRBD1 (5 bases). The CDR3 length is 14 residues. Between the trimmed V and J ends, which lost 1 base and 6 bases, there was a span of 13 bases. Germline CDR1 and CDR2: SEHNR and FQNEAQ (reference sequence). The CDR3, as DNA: TGTGCCAGCAGCTTAGGGGGCGCCAAGGGCGAGCAGTACTTC. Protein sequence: CASSLGGAKGEQYF.

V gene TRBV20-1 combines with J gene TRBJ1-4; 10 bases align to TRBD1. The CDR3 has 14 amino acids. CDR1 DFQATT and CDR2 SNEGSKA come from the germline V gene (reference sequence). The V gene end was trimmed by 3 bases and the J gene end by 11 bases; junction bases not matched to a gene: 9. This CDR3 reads CSASDRDRGRKLFF. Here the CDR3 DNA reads TGCAGTGCTAGTGACCGGGACAGGGGCAGGAAACTGTTTTTT.

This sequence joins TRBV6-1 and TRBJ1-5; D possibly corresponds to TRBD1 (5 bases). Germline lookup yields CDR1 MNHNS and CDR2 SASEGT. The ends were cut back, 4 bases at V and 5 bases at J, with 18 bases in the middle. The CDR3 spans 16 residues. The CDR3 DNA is TGTGCCAGCAGTGTGTCAAGGGTGTGGGGGGATCAGCCCCAGCATTTT. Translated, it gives CASSVSRVWGDQPQHF.

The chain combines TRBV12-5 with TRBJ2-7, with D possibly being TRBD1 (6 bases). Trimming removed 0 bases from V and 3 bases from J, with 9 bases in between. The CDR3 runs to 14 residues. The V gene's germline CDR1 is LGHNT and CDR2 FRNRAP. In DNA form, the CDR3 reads TGTGCTAGTGGTTTGGTAGAGGACAGCTACGAGCAGTACTTC. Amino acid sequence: CASGLVEDSYEQYF.

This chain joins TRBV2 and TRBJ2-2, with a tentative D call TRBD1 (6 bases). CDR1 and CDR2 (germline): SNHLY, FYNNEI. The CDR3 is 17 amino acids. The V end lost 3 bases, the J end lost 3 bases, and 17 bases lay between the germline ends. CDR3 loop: CASSDSKGVGDTGELFF. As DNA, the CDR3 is TGTGCCAGCAGTGATAGTAAGGGGGTGGGCGACACCGGGGAGCTGTTTTTT.

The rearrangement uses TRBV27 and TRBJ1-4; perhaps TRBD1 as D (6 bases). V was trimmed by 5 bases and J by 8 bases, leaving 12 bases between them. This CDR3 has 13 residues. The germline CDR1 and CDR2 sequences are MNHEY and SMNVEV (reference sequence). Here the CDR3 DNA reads TGTGCCAGCAGTCCCGGGACATACGAAAAACTGTTTTTT. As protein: CASSPGTYEKLFF. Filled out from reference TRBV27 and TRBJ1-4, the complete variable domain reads EAQVTQNPRYLITVTGKKLTVTCSQNMNHEYMSWYRQDPGLGLRQIYYSMNVEVTDKGDVPEGYKVSRKEKRNFPLILESPSPNQTSLYFCASSPGTYEKLFFGSGTQLSVL.

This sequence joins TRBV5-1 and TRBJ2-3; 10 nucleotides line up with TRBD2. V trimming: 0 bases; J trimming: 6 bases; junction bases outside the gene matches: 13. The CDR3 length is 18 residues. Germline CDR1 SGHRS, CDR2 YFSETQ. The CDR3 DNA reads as TGCGCCAGCAGCTTGGCGAGCGGGGGGGCCAGTCCTGCTGATACGCAGTATTTT. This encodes CASSLASGGASPADTQYF.

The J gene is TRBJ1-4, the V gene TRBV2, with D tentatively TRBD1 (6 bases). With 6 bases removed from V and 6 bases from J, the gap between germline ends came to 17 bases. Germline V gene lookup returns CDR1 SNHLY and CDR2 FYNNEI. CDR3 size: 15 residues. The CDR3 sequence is CASSPSGGGHEKLFF. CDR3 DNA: TGTGCCAGCAGCCCCAGCGGGGGGGGCCATGAAAAACTGTTTTTT. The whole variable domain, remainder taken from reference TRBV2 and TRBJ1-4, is EPEVTQTPSHQVTQMGQEVILRCVPISNHLYFYWYRQILGQKVEFLVSFYNNEISEKSEIFDDQFSVERPDGSNFTLKIRSTKLEDSAMYFCASSPSGGGHEKLFFGSGTQLSVL.

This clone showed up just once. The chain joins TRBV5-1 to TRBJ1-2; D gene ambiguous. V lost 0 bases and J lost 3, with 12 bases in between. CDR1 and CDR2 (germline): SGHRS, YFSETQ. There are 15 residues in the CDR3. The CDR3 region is CASSLDGLPHYGYTF. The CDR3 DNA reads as TGCGCCAGCAGCTTGGATGGCCTCCCCCACTATGGCTACACCTTC.

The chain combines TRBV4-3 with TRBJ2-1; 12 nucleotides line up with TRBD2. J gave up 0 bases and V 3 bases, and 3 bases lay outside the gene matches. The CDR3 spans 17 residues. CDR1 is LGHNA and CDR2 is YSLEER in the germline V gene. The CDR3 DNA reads TGCGCCAGCAGCCACACTAGCGGGGGGATCTCCTACAATGAGCAGTTCTTC. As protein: CASSHTSGGISYNEQFF.